These 2 T cell receptor beta chains came from one sample sequenced in a study of Ad26.COV2.S vaccination and SARS-CoV-2 variants. Treatment defined: about 20 received Ad26.COV2.S at low or high dose, single or two shots; a few received placebo; per-sample allocation not given. The study sampled participants on day 63 after the first vaccine or placebo injection. The assay was immunoSEQ multiplex PCR, and TCRdb's table has in-frame clones only and misses some. The sample lists around 300,000 clones, 88% occurring once. The specimen comprised peripheral blood, sampled in a trial of Ad26.COV2.S vaccine versus placebo. The receptors originated from a person aged 18 to 59 who received the Ad26.COV2.S COVID-19 vaccine or a placebo.

The chain has TRBV4-1 and TRBJ2-2; no clear D gene. V was trimmed by 3 bases and J by 5 bases, leaving 10 bases between them. This CDR3 is 14 amino acids long. CDR1 is MGHRA, CDR2 YSYEKL, per germline. The chain's CDR3 is CASSQGWATGELFF. The CDR3, as DNA: TGCGCCAGCAGCCAGGGATGGGCGACCGGGGAGCTGTTTTTT.

J is TRBJ1-4 and V is TRBV30, with no clear D. Trimming took off 3 bases at V and 0 bases at J, with 11 bases between the two ends. CDR3 size: 15 residues. Per germline, CDR1 GTSNPN and CDR2 SVGIG (reference sequence). CDR3 protein: CAWRSDGTTNEKLFF. For the CDR3, the DNA is TGTGCCTGGAGGTCTGATGGCACAACTAATGAAAAACTGTTTTTT. Variable domain in full (rest from reference TRBV30 and TRBJ1-4): SQTIHQWPATLVQPVGSPLSLECTVEGTSNPNLYWYRQAAGRGLQLLFYSVGIGQISSEVPQNLSASRPQDRQFILSSKKLLLSDSGFYLCAWRSDGTTNEKLFFGSGTQLSVL.